One and the same sample provided the 28 T cell receptor beta chains below, sequenced in a study of naive and memory T cell subsets. Two oligonucleotides, mixed equimolar, formed the beta constant-region primer covering TRBC1 and TRBC2. Four rounds of PCR amplified the ligated cDNA using nested alpha and beta constant-region primers plus SP2. One entry per CDR3 protein results from TCRdb running MiXCR on the UMI-ligation and nested PCR reads. Among 85,000 or so distinct CDR3 sequences listed, 9% to 9.5% were seen once. Sequencing input: naive CD8+ T cells from blood. All receptors come from a human donor in good health.

V gene TRBV6-6 combines with J gene TRBJ2-6, with 11 bases identical to TRBD1. The J segment lost 2 bases and the V segment lost 6 bases, leaving 6 bases of the junction unmatched. Germline assignment: CDR1 MNHNY and CDR2 SVGAGI (reference sequence). CDR3 length: 17 residues. The chain's CDR3 is CASRFGQGAPGANVLTF. In DNA form, the CDR3 reads TGTGCCAGCAGATTCGGACAGGGGGCCCCTGGGGCCAACGTCCTGACTTTC.

Ten or more counts support this clonotype. V gene TRBV6-5 combines with J gene TRBJ1-1, with a possible D match to TRBD1 (6 bases). Trimming removed 7 bases at V and 0 bases at J, with 12 bases between. The germline gives CDR1 MNHEY, CDR2 SVGAGI. The CDR3 has 14 residues. The CDR3 nucleotides read TGTGCCAGCACCACGGACAGCTTGAACACTGAAGCTTTCTTT. Residues: CASTTDSLNTEAFF.

This clonotype was observed at least ten times. The chain is built from TRBV5-5 and TRBJ2-7; 8 bases fit TRBD1. Germline V lookup: CDR1 SGHKS, CDR2 YYEKEE (reference sequence). The junction had 10 bases not matched to a gene; V was cut back by 2 bases and J by 6 bases. The CDR3 consists of 15 residues. The CDR3 DNA is TGTGCCAGCAGCTTAAGACAGGGGACTGATCGCGAGCAGTACTTC. Encoded protein: CASSLRQGTDREQYF.

The chain employs TRBV6-6 and TRBJ2-3, with 7 bases lining up with TRBD2. V dropped 7 bases and J dropped 0; count of bases not matched to a gene: 7. Germline V gene lookup returns CDR1 MNHNY and CDR2 SVGAGI (reference sequence). The CDR3 is made up of 15 amino acids. CDR3 amino acids: CASTASGASTDTQYF. CDR3 DNA sequence: TGTGCCAGCACAGCTAGCGGAGCTAGCACAGATACGCAGTATTTT.

This clonotype came up a few times. The gene calls are TRBV28 and TRBJ2-3; the D is unclear. V gave up 2 bases and J gave up 2 bases, with 14 bases separating them. Germline V gene lookup returns CDR1 MDHEN and CDR2 SYDVKM. This CDR3 spans 16 amino acids. The CDR3 DNA reads TGTGCCAGCAGTTTAGGCTCGGGCCCCTCCACAGATACGCAGTATTTT. Translating it yields CASSLGSGPSTDTQYF.

This clonotype was seen repeatedly, ten times or more. J is TRBJ2-3 and V is TRBV20-1, with 8 bases that match TRBD2. The CDR3 sequence is 17 residues long. Looked up from germline, CDR1 is DFQATT and CDR2 is SNEGSKA (reference sequence). The CDR3 reads CSANLLEAGEGTDTQYF. In DNA form, the CDR3 reads TGCAGCGCAAATCTTTTAGAAGCGGGAGAAGGGACAGATACGCAGTATTTT.

The rearrangement joins TRBV28 to TRBJ2-5; 10 nucleotides agree with TRBD1. The CDR3 totals 14 residues. Germline V gives CDR1 MDHEN, CDR2 SYDVKM. The V gene end was trimmed by 6 bases and the J gene end by 5 bases; junction bases not matched to a gene: 6. In nucleotides, the CDR3 is TGTGCCAGCAGCCCGGGACAGGGGTGGGAGACCCAGTACTTC. Protein sequence: CASSPGQGWETQYF. Full variable domain (outside the CDR3, taken from reference TRBV28 and TRBJ2-5): DVKVTQSSRYLVKRTGEKVFLECVQDMDHENMFWYRQDPGLGLRLIYFSYDVKMKEKGDIPEGYSVSREKKERFSLILESASTNQTSMYLCASSPGQGWETQYFGPGTRLLVL.

Ten or more counts support this clonotype. The chain uses TRBV27 and TRBJ1-1; no firm D call. Germline lookup yields CDR1 MNHEY and CDR2 SMNVEV (reference sequence). The CDR3 is made up of 13 amino acids. Trimming removed 3 bases from V and 10 bases from J, with 15 bases in between. CDR3 in amino acids: CASSFSPEKGAFF. In DNA, the CDR3 is TGTGCCAGCAGTTTTTCCCCAGAAAAGGGAGCTTTCTTT.

This clonotype was recorded at least ten times. The chain combines TRBV30 with TRBJ1-1, with unresolved D. The CDR3 runs 12 residues. V lost 3 bases and J 4 bases, leaving 9 bases between the germline ends. Germline V gene data show CDR1 as GTSNPN and CDR2 as SVGIG (reference sequence). The CDR3 DNA follows: TGTGCCTGGAGAGGGTGGGGCACTGAAGCTTTCTTT. Its protein is CAWRGWGTEAFF.

This clonotype was detected a few times. The rearrangement links TRBV2 to TRBJ2-7; a weak D match, TRBD2 (6 bases). Trimming left V 6 bases short and J 7 bases short, with 28 bases between. The CDR3 length is 17 residues. Germline values: CDR1 SNHLY, CDR2 FYNNEI. CDR3 loop: CASRPTDPGLLLREQYF. CDR3 nucleotides: TGTGCCAGCAGACCCACTGATCCGGGACTCCTCCTGAGGGAGCAGTACTTC.

This clonotype was seen many times. DNA for the CDR3: TGTGCCAGCAGCCCAACCCGGACTTTTGTAGGGATGGAGACCCAGTACTTC. It encodes CASSPTRTFVGMETQYF. The chain carries TRBV14 and TRBJ2-5; tentatively, D is TRBD2 (5 bases). CDR1 is SGHDN, CDR2 FVKESK, per germline. V lost 4 bases to trimming and J lost 5 bases, with 23 bases between them. The CDR3 extends over 17 amino acids.

This clonotype has a count of ten or more. The rearrangement links TRBV2 to TRBJ1-6; 7 bases agree with TRBD1. Unmatched junction bases numbered 3, after V lost 5 bases and J lost 2 bases. Germline V gene lookup returns CDR1 SNHLY and CDR2 FYNNEI. This CDR3 has 15 amino acids. CDR3 DNA sequence: TGTGCCAGCAGTCCCGGGACAGCCTATAATTCACCCCTCCACTTT. Its translation is CASSPGTAYNSPLHF.

The V gene is TRBV5-1, the J gene TRBJ2-5; D is undetermined. The V gene's germline CDR1 is SGHRS and CDR2 YFSETQ. V shed 2 bases and J shed 2 bases, with 10 bases lying between them. The length of the CDR3 is 14 residues. The CDR3 loop reads CASSFVTSQETQYF. For the CDR3, the DNA is TGCGCCAGCAGCTTCGTCACGAGTCAAGAGACCCAGTACTTC.

This clonotype was found many times. This chain links TRBV3-1 with TRBJ2-2; D is possibly TRBD1 (6 bases). This CDR3 has 16 amino acids. Germline V lookup: CDR1 LGHDT, CDR2 YNNKEL (reference sequence). Trimming cost V 0 bases and J 5 bases, with 13 bases left between them. The CDR3 DNA reads as TGTGCCAGCAGCCAAGAGATCGTTAGGGGGACCGGGGAGCTGTTTTTT. Amino acid sequence: CASSQEIVRGTGELFF.

The rearrangement joins TRBV20-1 to TRBJ2-1; 9 bases match TRBD2. Germline V lookup: CDR1 DFQATT, CDR2 SNEGSKA (reference sequence). The CDR3 runs 15 residues. Unmatched junction bases numbered 15, after V lost 6 bases and J lost 9 bases. The CDR3 nucleotides read TGCAGTGCGCCCCAGATCGCGGGAGGGCACAGTGAGCAGTTCTTC. This translates into CSAPQIAGGHSEQFF.

Concerning this clonotype itself: This could be a read error, since a much larger clone is one nucleotide away. The rearrangement joins TRBV30 to TRBJ2-3; TRBD1 matches 7 bases. Germline assignment: CDR1 GTSNPN and CDR2 SVGIG (reference sequence). The CDR3 extends over 15 amino acids. CDR3 coding DNA: TGTGCCAGGAGTGAGGGGGCAGGGACGACAGATACGCAGTATTTT. Amino acids: CARSEGAGTTDTQYF. The full variable domain, rest sourced from reference TRBV30 and TRBJ2-3, is SQTIHQWPATLVQPVGSPLSLECTVEGTSNPNLYWYRQAAGRGLQLLFYSVGIGQISSEVPQNLSASRPQDRQFILSSKKLLLSDSGFYLCARSEGAGTTDTQYFGPGTRLTVL.

The chain has TRBV28 and TRBJ2-1; D not resolved. V lost 5 bases to trimming and J lost 6 bases, with 5 bases between them. From germline, CDR1 is MDHEN and CDR2 SYDVKM. The CDR3 spans 11 residues. CDR3 amino acids: CASSRANEQFF. DNA of the CDR3: TGTGCCAGCAGTCGTGCCAATGAGCAGTTCTTC.

Ten or more counts support this clonotype. The V gene is TRBV7-6, the J gene TRBJ2-1, with 7 nucleotides matching TRBD1. CDR3 length equals 13 residues. J gave up 4 bases and V 6 bases, and 3 bases lay outside the gene matches. CDR1 is SGHVS and CDR2 is FNYEAQ in the germline V gene. The CDR3 reads CASSRDRYNEQFF. The CDR3 DNA is TGTGCCAGCAGTCGGGACAGATACAATGAGCAGTTCTTC.

There are many counts of this clonotype. V is TRBV14 and J is TRBJ2-3; possibly TRBD1 for D (5 bases). The CDR3 length is 18 residues. Germline V gene data show CDR1 as SGHDN and CDR2 as FVKESK. V dropped 0 bases and J dropped 2 bases, with 18 bases sitting between them. The CDR3 region is CASSQDNTILGPTDTQYF. DNA of the CDR3: TGTGCCAGCAGCCAAGATAATACCATCCTGGGGCCCACAGATACGCAGTATTTT.

This clonotype was found a few times. This chain links TRBV7-9 with TRBJ2-5, with TRBD2 as a possible D gene (5 bases). V was cut by 1 base and J by 3 bases, with 6 bases left in between. The V gene's germline CDR1 is SEHNR and CDR2 FQNEAQ (reference sequence). The CDR3 runs 13 residues. The CDR3 nucleotides are TGTGCCAGCAGCTTAGTGAGGGAAGAGACCCAGTACTTC. Translation: CASSLVREETQYF. Complete variable domain (other parts from reference TRBV7-9 and TRBJ2-5): DTGVSQNPRHKITKRGQNVTFRCDPISEHNRLYWYRQTLGQGPEFLTYFQNEAQLEKSRLLSDRFSAERPKGSFSTLEIQRTEQGDSAMYLCASSLVREETQYFGPGTRLLVL.

This clonotype came up many times. V gene TRBV6-1 combines with J gene TRBJ1-1, with D maybe TRBD1 (5 bases). The CDR3 totals 12 residues. V was clipped by 7 bases and J by 1 base, with 7 bases between them. Germline values: CDR1 MNHNS, CDR2 SASEGT. The CDR3 sequence: CASNQGNTEAFF. The CDR3 DNA follows: TGTGCCAGCAACCAGGGGAACACTGAAGCTTTCTTT.

V gene TRBV5-4 combines with J gene TRBJ2-5; D may correspond to TRBD1 or TRBD2 (6 bases each). The CDR3 has 14 amino acids. Looked up from germline, CDR1 is SGHNT and CDR2 is YYREEE (reference sequence). V lost 2 bases to trimming and J lost 7 bases, with 15 bases between them. The CDR3 spells CASSFGGLAATQYF. Here the CDR3 DNA reads TGTGCCAGCAGCTTCGGGGGCCTGGCCGCGACCCAGTACTTC.

This clonotype was seen repeatedly, ten times or more. The chain recombines TRBV29-1 with TRBJ2-3, with 10 bases fitting TRBD2. CDR1 and CDR2 from the germline V gene are SQVTM and ANQGSEA. The junction had 4 bases not matched to a gene; V was cut back by 2 bases and J by 2 bases. The CDR3 has 15 amino acids. CDR3 protein: CSVEQLAGYTDTQYF. In DNA form, the CDR3 reads TGCAGCGTTGAACAACTAGCGGGGTACACAGATACGCAGTATTTT.

This clonotype was seen repeatedly, ten times or more. The gene calls are TRBV4-1 and TRBJ1-2; D is uncertain. The CDR3 loop spans 13 amino acids. Germline CDR1 and CDR2: MGHRA and YSYEKL. V dropped 1 base and J dropped 3 bases, with 6 bases sitting between them. The CDR3 sequence is CASSQVGDYGYTF. Written as DNA, the CDR3 is TGCGCCAGCAGCCAAGTGGGCGACTATGGCTACACCTTC.

This clonotype was recorded at least ten times. The chain carries TRBV7-8 and TRBJ2-3; D is ambiguous. V was shortened by 0 bases and J by 1 base, with 11 bases between the two germline ends. This CDR3 spans 16 amino acids. Germline CDR1 is SGHVS and CDR2 is FQNEAQ. CDR3 residues: CASSLAIRSGTDTQYF. The CDR3 DNA reads TGTGCCAGCAGCTTAGCGATACGTTCGGGCACAGATACGCAGTATTTT.

This sequence joins TRBV6-6 and TRBJ2-1, with D hard to call. The CDR3 sequence is 13 residues long. V lost 0 bases and J 5 bases, leaving 5 bases between the germline ends. Germline V gives CDR1 MNHNY, CDR2 SVGAGI (reference sequence). In nucleotides, the CDR3 is TGTGCCAGCAGTTACTCCCTCGACAATGAGCAGTTCTTC. Its translation is CASSYSLDNEQFF.

The rearrangement uses TRBV2 and TRBJ2-7; no clear D. From germline, CDR1 is SNHLY and CDR2 FYNNEI. CDR3 length equals 10 residues. V was clipped by 8 bases and J by 0 bases, with 2 bases between them. Here the CDR3 reads CASLSYEQYF. In DNA form, the CDR3 reads TGTGCCAGCCTCTCCTACGAGCAGTACTTC.

This chain uses TRBV7-2 with TRBJ2-5; D gene unclear. Per the germline V gene, CDR1 is SGHTA and CDR2 is FQGNSA. CDR3 length: 15 amino acids. Trimming took off 1 base at V and 4 bases at J, with 13 bases between the two ends. DNA of the CDR3: TGTGCCAGCAGCTTAGACGCCCGAAGGCGAGAGACCCAGTACTTC. Translation: CASSLDARRRETQYF.